This T cell receptor beta chain stems from a study of blood T cell repertoires in COVID-19 (dated by TCRdb to the early 2020s). Looking at the study overall: Samples from collaborators originated in the United States, Italy and Spain and spanned both the acute and convalescent phases of COVID-19. Nearly every sample came with metadata listing a de-identified subject ID, COVID-19 status, age in years and sex. HLA class I and class II types, where available, came from metadata supplied by the sample provider rather than from assay-based typing. The prospective study material was composed of cDNA or gDNA derived from T cells, B-cell-depleted T cells, or PBMCs. The samples were drawn from the first 160 participants of the ongoing ImmuneRACE study and from 1,254 subjects provided by 6 global collaborators. The repertoires were made available in a free public database intended to serve as a resource for research on the immune response to SARS-CoV-2. Deeply sampled blood TCRbeta repertoires from subjects exposed to, actively infected with, or recovered from COVID-19 were included in the dataset. Beyond this particular receptor, the publication reports: Clinical and demographic metadata were provided uncurated, with the amount varying by source and participant.

Its CDR3 holds 13 amino acids, cysteine through phenylalanine. The kept DNA is CDR3 alone, 39 bases in frame from the first base. From V the trimming removes 5 bases and from J it removes 9 bases, while the gene matches leave 10 bases of the junction unaccounted for. Based on the germline V gene, the CDR1 and CDR2 sequences are SNHLY and FYNNEI. Turning to this clone: This receptor's antigen is unknown. Base qualities are not provided; no much larger clone lies one nucleotide away.

In Seattle, one collaborating source enrolled patients while the infection was active and tracked those patients longitudinally over the course of disease. Each collaborating institution followed its own protocols to collect whole blood in K2EDTA tubes. Collaborator samples were shipped for TCRbeta analysis as frozen whole blood, isolated PBMCs, or DNA extracted from either sample type. TCRbeta CDR3 regions were amplified from genomic DNA by means of the immunoSEQ Assay, a bias-controlled multiplex PCR. The published analysis was carried out like this. The number of nucleated cells in each sample was estimated by amplification of reference gene primers within the assay. Sequence reads were collapsed and filtered to measure the absolute abundance of every unique TCRbeta CDR3 rearrangement. For each sample, productive Simpson clonality was calculated by taking the square root of Simpson's diversity index across productive rearrangements. Imported from immuneACCESS, the table was reduced by TCRdb to in-frame sequences with V and J called. These copies leave out some clones; in studies compared against another copy, an unresolved V gene accounts for under half, and the cause of the remainder is not known. V, J and clone size were drawn from that table, and D and trimming were deduced from the DNA. For this sample the table gives roughly 570,000 clones, of which 85% to 90% were detected only once. The top ten hold 7.8% of the sample.

The sample comprised peripheral blood. This TCR was sampled from a woman aged 50 to 60 with COVID-19, enrolled during active disease. The sequence joins TRBV2 to TRBJ2-7, with 7 bases aligning to TRBD1. The CDR3 in this case is CASSLDREFGQYF. The nucleotide sequence is given as TGTGCCAGCAGTCTAGACAGGGAATTTGGGCAGTACTTC.